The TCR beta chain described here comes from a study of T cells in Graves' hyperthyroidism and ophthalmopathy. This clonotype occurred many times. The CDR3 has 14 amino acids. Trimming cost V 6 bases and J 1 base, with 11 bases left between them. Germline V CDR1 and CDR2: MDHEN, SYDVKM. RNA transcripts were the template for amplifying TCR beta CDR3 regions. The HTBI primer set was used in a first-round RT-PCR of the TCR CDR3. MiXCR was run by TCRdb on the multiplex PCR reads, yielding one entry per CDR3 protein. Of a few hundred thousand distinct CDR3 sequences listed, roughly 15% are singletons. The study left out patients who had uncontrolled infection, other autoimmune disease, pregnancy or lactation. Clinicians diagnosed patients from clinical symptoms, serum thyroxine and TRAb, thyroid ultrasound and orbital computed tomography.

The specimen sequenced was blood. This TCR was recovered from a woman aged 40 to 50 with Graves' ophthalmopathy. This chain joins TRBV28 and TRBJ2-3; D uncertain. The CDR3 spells CASSKLLGTDTQYF. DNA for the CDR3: TGTGCCAGCAGCAAGTTACTGGGCACAGATACGCAGTATTTT.